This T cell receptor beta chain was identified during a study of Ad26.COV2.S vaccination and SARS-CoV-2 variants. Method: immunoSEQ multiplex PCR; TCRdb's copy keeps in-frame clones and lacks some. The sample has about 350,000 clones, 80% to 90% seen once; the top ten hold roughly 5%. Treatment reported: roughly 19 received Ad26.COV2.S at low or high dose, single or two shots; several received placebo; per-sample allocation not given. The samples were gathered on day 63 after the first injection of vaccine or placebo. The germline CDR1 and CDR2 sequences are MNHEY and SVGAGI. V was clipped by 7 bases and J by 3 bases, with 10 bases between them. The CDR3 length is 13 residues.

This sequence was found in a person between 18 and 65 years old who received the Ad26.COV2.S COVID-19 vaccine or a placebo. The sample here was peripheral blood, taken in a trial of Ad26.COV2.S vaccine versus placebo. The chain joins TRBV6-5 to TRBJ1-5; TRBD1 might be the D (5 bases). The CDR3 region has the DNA TGTGCCAGCAAAGCGGGACTCAATCAGCCCCAGCATTTT. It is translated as CASKAGLNQPQHF.